This T cell receptor (beta chain) was found in a study of CD8+CD57+ T cells in acquired aplastic anemia. The study profiled TCR beta VDJ and CDR3 using genomic DNA as template. From the reads, TCRdb called clonotypes with MiXCR, one entry per CDR3 protein. Of hundreds of thousands of distinct CDR3 sequences in the sample, 60% to 80% were seen once. The sequence came from a human donor in good health, serving as a control. The sample comprised sorted CD4+, CD8+, or CD8+CD57+ T cells (not recorded which) from PBMCs.

Here the CDR3 DNA reads TGTGCCGCTAGCGGGGGCTACGAGCAGTACTTC. Its translation is CAASGGYEQYF. The rearrangement uses TRBV6-1 and TRBJ2-7, with 10 nucleotides matching TRBD2. Unmatched junction bases numbered 1, after V lost 11 bases and J lost 3 bases. There are 11 residues in the CDR3. CDR1 and CDR2 from the germline V gene are MNHNS and SASEGT.